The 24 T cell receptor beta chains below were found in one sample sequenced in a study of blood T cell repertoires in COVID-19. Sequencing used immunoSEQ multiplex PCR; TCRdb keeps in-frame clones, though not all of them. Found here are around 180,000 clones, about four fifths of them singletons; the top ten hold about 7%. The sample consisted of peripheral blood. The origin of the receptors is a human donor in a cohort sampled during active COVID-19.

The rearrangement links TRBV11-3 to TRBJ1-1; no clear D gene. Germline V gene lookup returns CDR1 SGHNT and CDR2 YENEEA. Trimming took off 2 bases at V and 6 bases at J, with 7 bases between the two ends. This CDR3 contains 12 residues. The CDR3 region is CASSLYGSEAFF. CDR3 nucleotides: TGTGCCAGCAGCTTATACGGGTCTGAAGCTTTCTTT.

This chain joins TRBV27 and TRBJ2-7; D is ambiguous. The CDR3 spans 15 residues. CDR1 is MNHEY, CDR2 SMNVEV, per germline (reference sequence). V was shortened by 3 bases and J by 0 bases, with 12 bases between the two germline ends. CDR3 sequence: CASSFLASSSYEQYF. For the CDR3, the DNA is TGTGCCAGCAGTTTCTTGGCCTCCTCCTCCTACGAGCAGTACTTC.

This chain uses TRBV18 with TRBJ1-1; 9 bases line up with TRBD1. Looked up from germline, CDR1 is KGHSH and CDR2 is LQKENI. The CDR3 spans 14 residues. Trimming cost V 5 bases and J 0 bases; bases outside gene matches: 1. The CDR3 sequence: CASSGQGLNTEAFF. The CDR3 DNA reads TGTGCCAGCTCAGGACAGGGGCTGAACACTGAAGCTTTCTTT.

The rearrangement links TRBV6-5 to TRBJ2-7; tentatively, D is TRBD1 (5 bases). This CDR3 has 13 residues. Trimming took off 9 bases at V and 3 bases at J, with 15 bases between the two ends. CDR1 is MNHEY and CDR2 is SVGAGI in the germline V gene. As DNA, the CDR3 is TGTGCCAGTACGGCAGGGCTATACTACGAGCAGTACTTC. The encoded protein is CASTAGLYYEQYF.

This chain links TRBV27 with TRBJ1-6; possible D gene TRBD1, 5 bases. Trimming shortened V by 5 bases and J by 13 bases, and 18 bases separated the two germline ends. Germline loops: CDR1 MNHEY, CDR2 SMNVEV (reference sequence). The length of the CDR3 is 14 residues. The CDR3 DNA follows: TGTGCCAGCAGTCCTATTCGGACAATGGGGCCCCTCCACTTT. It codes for CASSPIRTMGPLHF.

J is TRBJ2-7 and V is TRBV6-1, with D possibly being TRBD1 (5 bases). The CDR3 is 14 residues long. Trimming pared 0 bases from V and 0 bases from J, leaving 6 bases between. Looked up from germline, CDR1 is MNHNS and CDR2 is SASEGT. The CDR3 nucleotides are TGTGCCAGCAGTGAAGCGACAGCCTCCTACGAGCAGTACTTC. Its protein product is CASSEATASYEQYF.

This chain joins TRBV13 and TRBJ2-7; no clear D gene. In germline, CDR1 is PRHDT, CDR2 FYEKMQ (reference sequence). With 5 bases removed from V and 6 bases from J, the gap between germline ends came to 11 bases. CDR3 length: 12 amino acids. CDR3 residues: CASSPARAEQYF. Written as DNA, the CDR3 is TGTGCCAGCAGCCCCGCTAGAGCCGAGCAGTACTTC.

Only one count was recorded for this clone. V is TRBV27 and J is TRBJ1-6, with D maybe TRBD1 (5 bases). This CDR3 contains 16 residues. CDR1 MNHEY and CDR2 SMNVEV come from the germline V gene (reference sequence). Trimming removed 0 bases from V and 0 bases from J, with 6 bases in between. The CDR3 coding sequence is TGTGCCAGCAGTTTATCGGGGGGCTCCTATAATTCACCCCTCCACTTT. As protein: CASSLSGGSYNSPLHF.

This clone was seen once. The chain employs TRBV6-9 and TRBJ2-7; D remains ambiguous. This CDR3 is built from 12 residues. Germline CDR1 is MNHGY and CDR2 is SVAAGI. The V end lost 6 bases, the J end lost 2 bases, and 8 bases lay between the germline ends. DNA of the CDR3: TGTGCCAGCAGGCAGGTGACCTACGAGCAGTACTTC. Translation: CASRQVTYEQYF.

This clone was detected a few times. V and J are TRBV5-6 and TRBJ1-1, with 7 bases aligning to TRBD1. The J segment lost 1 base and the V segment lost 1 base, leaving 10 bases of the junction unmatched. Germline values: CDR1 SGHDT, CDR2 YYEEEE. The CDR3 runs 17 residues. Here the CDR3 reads CASSLIWSGGRNTEAFF. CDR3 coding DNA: TGTGCCAGCAGCTTGATTTGGTCAGGGGGTCGGAACACTGAAGCTTTCTTT. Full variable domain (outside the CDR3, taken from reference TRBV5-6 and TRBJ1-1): DAGVTQSPTHLIKTRGQQVTLRCSPKSGHDTVSWYQQALGQGPQFIFQYYEEEERQRGNFPDRFSGHQFPNYSSELNVNALLLGDSALYLCASSLIWSGGRNTEAFFGQGTRLTVV.

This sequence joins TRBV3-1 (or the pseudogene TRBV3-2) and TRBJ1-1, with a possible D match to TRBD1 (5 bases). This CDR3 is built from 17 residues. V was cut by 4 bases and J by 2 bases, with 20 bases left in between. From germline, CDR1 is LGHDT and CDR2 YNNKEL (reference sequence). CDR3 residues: CASSRRTSGGENTEAFF. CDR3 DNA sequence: TGTGCCAGCAGCCGCAGGACCTCGGGGGGGGAAAACACTGAAGCTTTCTTT.

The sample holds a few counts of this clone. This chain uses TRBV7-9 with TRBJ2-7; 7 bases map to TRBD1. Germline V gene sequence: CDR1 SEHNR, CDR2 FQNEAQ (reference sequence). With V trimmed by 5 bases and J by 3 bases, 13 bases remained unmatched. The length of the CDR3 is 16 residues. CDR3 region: CASSTSTGQVGYEQYF. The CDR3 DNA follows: TGTGCCAGCAGCACATCGACAGGACAGGTAGGCTACGAGCAGTACTTC.

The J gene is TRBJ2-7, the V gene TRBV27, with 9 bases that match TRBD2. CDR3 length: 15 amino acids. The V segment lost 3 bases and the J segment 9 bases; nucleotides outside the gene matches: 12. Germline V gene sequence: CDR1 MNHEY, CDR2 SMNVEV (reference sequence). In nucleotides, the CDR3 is TGTGCCAGCAGTTTGGTAGCTAGCGGGGACGGGGGGCAGTACTTC. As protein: CASSLVASGDGGQYF.

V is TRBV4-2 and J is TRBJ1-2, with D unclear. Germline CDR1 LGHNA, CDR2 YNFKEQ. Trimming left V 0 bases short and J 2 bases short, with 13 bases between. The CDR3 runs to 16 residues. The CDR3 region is CASSQEVTVPNYGYTF. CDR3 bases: TGTGCCAGCAGCCAAGAAGTCACAGTACCGAACTATGGCTACACCTTC.

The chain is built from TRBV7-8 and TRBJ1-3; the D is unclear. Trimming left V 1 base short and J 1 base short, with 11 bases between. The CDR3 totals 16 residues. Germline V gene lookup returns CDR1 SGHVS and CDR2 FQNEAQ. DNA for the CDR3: TGTGCCAGCAGCTTAGTGGTCCCCCGGTCTGGAAACACCATATATTTT. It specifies CASSLVVPRSGNTIYF.

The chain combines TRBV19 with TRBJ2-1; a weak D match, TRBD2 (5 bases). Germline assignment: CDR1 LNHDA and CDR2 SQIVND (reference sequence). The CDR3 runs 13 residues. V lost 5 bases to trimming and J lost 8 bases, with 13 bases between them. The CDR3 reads CASSDAGTDEQFF. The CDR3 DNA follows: TGTGCCAGTAGTGATGCGGGTACCGATGAGCAGTTCTTC.

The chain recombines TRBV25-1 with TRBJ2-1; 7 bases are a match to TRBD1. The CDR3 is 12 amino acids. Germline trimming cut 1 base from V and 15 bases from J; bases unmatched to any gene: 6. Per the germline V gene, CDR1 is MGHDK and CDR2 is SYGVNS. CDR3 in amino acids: CASSEWTGSLFF. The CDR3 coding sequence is TGTGCCAGCAGTGAATGGACAGGATCACTGTTCTTC.

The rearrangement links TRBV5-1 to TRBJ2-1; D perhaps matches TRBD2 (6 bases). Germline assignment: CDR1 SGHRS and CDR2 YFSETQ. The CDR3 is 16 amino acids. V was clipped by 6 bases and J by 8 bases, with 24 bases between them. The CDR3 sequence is CASTYTGTPNLHEQFF. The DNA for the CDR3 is TGCGCCAGCACCTATACCGGGACTCCCAATCTTCATGAGCAGTTCTTC.

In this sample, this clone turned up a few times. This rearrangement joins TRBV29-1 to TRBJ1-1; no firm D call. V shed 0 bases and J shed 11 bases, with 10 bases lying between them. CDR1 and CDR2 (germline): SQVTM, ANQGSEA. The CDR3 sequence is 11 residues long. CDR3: CSVEDPGRAFF. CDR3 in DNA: TGCAGCGTTGAAGACCCGGGGAGGGCTTTCTTT.

CDR3: CATSDYEQGKETQYF. CDR3 nucleotides: TGTGCCACCAGTGATTATGAACAGGGGAAAGAGACCCAGTACTTC. This chain uses TRBV24-1 with TRBJ2-5; TRBD1 aligns across 7 bases. Germline V gives CDR1 KGHDR, CDR2 SFDVKD. The CDR3 has 15 amino acids. V gave up 2 bases and J gave up 3 bases; unmatched junction bases: 5.

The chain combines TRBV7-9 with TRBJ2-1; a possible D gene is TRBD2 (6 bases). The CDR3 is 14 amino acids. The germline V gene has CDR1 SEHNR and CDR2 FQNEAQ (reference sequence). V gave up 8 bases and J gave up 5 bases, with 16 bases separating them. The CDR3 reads CASSKLAANNEQFF. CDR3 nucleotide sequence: TGTGCCAGCTCCAAGTTAGCGGCAAACAATGAGCAGTTCTTC.

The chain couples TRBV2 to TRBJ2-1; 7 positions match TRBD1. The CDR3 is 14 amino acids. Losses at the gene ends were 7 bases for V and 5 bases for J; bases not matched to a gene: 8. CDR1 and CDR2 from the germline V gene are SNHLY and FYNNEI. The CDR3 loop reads CASNRGHLNNEQFF. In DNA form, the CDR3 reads TGTGCCAGCAACAGGGGACACCTCAACAATGAGCAGTTCTTC.

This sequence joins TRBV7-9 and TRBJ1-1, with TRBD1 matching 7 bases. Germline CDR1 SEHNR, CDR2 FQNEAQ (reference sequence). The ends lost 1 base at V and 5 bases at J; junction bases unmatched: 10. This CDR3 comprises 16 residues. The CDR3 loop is CASSLGIGRGDTEAFF. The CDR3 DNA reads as TGTGCCAGCAGCTTAGGAATTGGCAGGGGGGATACTGAAGCTTTCTTT.

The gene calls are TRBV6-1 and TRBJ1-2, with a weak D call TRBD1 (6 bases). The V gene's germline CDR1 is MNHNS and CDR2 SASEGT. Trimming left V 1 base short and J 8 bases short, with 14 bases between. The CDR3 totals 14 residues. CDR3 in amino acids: CASSEDWTEYGYTF. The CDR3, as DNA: TGTGCCAGCAGTGAAGACTGGACAGAGTACGGCTACACCTTC.